Each of the 6 T cell receptor beta chains below was sequenced from the same sample in a study of T cell responses to AZD1222 COVID-19 vaccine. Assay: immunoSEQ multiplex PCR; the TCRdb copy retains only in-frame clones and omits some. This table has 150,000 or so clones, roughly 92% appearing once. Sample: peripheral blood, taken 28 days after the second AZD1222 dose. These receptors all come from an adult who received the AZD1222 COVID-19 vaccine.

The chain recombines TRBV27 with TRBJ2-7, with 7 nucleotides matching TRBD1. The V gene's germline CDR1 is MNHEY and CDR2 SMNVEV (reference sequence). The CDR3 runs 15 residues. V lost 2 bases, J lost 6 bases, and 10 bases stayed unmatched. CDR3 protein: CASSLIRQGRLEQYF. CDR3 DNA sequence: TGTGCCAGCAGTTTAATTCGACAGGGTCGGCTCGAGCAGTACTTC.

V is TRBV5-1 and J is TRBJ1-5; 7 nucleotides agree with TRBD1. The CDR3 is 17 amino acids. Germline V CDR1 and CDR2: SGHRS, YFSETQ. The trim removed 7 bases at V and 0 bases at J, leaving 13 bases unmatched. The CDR3 protein is CASPEGRGWGSNQPQHF. CDR3 coding DNA: TGCGCCAGCCCCGAGGGCAGGGGGTGGGGTAGCAATCAGCCCCAGCATTTT.

The chain couples TRBV11-2 to TRBJ2-5, with TRBD2 as a possible D gene (5 bases). The CDR3 consists of 16 residues. Trimming took off 2 bases at V and 4 bases at J, with 17 bases between the two ends. Germline assignment: CDR1 SGHAT and CDR2 FQNNGV. This CDR3 reads CASSLTIGWRAETQYF. CDR3 in DNA: TGTGCCAGCAGCTTAACGATTGGGTGGCGGGCAGAGACCCAGTACTTC.

This chain connects TRBV2 to TRBJ2-7; 11 nucleotides match TRBD2. The J segment lost 1 base and the V segment lost 4 bases, leaving 3 bases of the junction unmatched. The CDR3 is made up of 15 amino acids. Germline V gene sequence: CDR1 SNHLY, CDR2 FYNNEI. As DNA, the CDR3 is TGTGCCAGCAGTGGGTCTAGCGGGAGGTCCTACGAGCAGTACTTC. This encodes CASSGSSGRSYEQYF.

The chain is built from TRBV23-1 and TRBJ1-1; D not resolved. TRBV23-1 is known as an ORF, though its function is uncertain. The CDR3 runs 17 residues. The V gene lost 0 bases and the J gene lost 3 bases, with 17 bases spanning the gap. CDR3 in amino acids: CASSQSLTLDSDTEAFF. The CDR3 DNA follows: TGCGCCAGCAGTCAATCGCTGACTCTCGATTCGGACACTGAAGCTTTCTTT.

V gene TRBV7-2 combines with J gene TRBJ1-5; no clear D. Germline values: CDR1 SGHTA, CDR2 FQGNSA. Trimming shortened V by 1 base and J by 2 bases, and 15 bases separated the two germline ends. CDR3 length: 17 amino acids. CDR3 sequence reads: CASSLVPNVVGNQPQHF. In nucleotides, the CDR3 is TGTGCCAGCAGCTTAGTACCGAATGTTGTCGGCAATCAGCCCCAGCATTTT.